Sequencing of this TCR beta chain was carried out in a study of T-cell reconstitution after alpha-beta-depleted transplantation in children. The CDR3 contains 13 residues. V was cut by 3 bases and J by 5 bases, with 12 bases left in between. Looked up from germline, CDR1 is DFQATT and CDR2 is SNEGSKA (reference sequence). The TCRbeta library incorporated unique molecular identifiers. TCRdb independently ran MiXCR on the PCR reads; one entry per CDR3 protein. Of 60,000 or so distinct CDR3 sequences listed, 44% were seen once; the top ten hold around 98%. This TCR was sampled from a male patient younger than 18 who had a stem cell transplant for acute lymphoblastic leukemia, so the T cells may come from the graft donor. The V call is TRBV20-1, the J call TRBJ2-3; no definite D call. The material sequenced was PBMCs, mostly from graft donor cells, taken 360 days after TCRalphabeta/CD19-depleted stem cell transplant. CDR3 bases: TGCAGTGCTAGTTTCAGGCAGAGAGATACGCAGTATTTT. The encoded protein is CSASFRQRDTQYF.